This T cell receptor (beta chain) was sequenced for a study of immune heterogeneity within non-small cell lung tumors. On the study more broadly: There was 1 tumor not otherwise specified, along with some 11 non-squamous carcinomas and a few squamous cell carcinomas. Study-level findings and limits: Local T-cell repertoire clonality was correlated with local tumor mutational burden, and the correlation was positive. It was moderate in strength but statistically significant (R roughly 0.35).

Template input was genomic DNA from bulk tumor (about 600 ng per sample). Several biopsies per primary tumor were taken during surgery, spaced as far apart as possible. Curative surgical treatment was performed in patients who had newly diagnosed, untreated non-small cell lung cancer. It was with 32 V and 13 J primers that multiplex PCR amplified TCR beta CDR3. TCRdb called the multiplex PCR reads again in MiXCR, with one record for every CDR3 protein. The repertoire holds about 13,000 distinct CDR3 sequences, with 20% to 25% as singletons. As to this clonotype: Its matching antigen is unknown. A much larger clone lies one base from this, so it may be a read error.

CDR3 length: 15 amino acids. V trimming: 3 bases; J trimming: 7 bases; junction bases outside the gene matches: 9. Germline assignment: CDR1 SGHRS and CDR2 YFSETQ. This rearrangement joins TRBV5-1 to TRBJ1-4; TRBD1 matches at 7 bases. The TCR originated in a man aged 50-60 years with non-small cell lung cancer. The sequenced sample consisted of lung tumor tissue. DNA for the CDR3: TGCGCCAGCAGCTCAACAGGGGCCCACATTGAAAAACTGTTTTTT. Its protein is CASSSTGAHIEKLFF.